This passage covers 22 T cell receptor beta chains from one sample sequenced in a study of CD8 T cells in Susac syndrome. Random-hexamer reverse transcription was applied to roughly 0.5 to 1 ug RNA. TCRdb re-derived calls from the immunoSEQ multiplex PCR reads in MiXCR, one entry per CDR3 protein. The sample includes more than 100,000 distinct CDR3 sequences, about 95% of them seen just once. What was sequenced was CD8+ T cells from PBMCs. These receptors came from a human donor with Susac syndrome.

This chain connects TRBV20-1 to TRBJ2-1; a weak D match, TRBD2 (5 bases). V was shortened by 5 bases and J by 5 bases, with 19 bases between the two germline ends. The CDR3 sequence is 15 residues long. Germline assignment: CDR1 DFQATT and CDR2 SNEGSKA (reference sequence). In nucleotides, the CDR3 is TGCAGTGCTTGGAATACTGACGGGGTGGACAATGAGCAGTTCTTC. Translated: CSAWNTDGVDNEQFF.

J is TRBJ1-5 and V is TRBV6-2 or TRBV6-3; D is perhaps TRBD1 (5 bases). Germline values: CDR1 MNHEY, CDR2 SVGEGT. V was shortened by 6 bases and J by 4 bases, with 16 bases between the two germline ends. CDR3 size: 15 residues. The CDR3: CASSLPGSPNQPQHF. The CDR3 DNA sequence: TGTGCCAGCAGCCTTCCAGGGTCCCCTAATCAGCCCCAGCATTTT.

The rearrangement links TRBV25-1 to TRBJ2-1, with 9 bases that match TRBD1. V dropped 4 bases and J dropped 4; count of bases not matched to a gene: 11. The CDR3 length is 17 residues. The germline gives CDR1 MGHDK, CDR2 SYGVNS. Here the CDR3 reads CASSGTGDLRVYNEQFF. DNA for the CDR3: TGTGCCAGCAGTGGGACAGGGGACCTACGGGTATACAATGAGCAGTTCTTC.

This chain connects TRBV9 to TRBJ2-5, with D possibly called TRBD1 or TRBD2 (6 bases each). Trimming left V 0 bases short and J 0 bases short, with 9 bases between. This CDR3 contains 15 residues. The V gene's germline CDR1 is SGDLS and CDR2 YYNGEE. The CDR3 DNA is TGTGCCAGCAGCGTAGACGGGGGCTACCAAGAGACCCAGTACTTC. It codes for CASSVDGGYQETQYF.

J is TRBJ2-3 and V is TRBV7-8; D not resolved. Between the trimmed V and J ends, which lost 5 bases and 2 bases, there was a span of 5 bases. CDR1 and CDR2 from the germline V gene are SGHVS and FQNEAQ. The CDR3 extends over 12 amino acids. The CDR3 DNA reads as TGTGCCAGCAGCCAGATCACAGATACGCAGTATTTT. Protein product: CASSQITDTQYF.

The chain combines TRBV2 with TRBJ2-1; 14 positions match TRBD2. Germline values: CDR1 SNHLY, CDR2 FYNNEI. V lost 2 bases, J lost 7 bases, and 4 bases stayed unmatched. CDR3 length: 16 residues. The CDR3 bases are TGTGCCAGCAGTGAATCCGGGACTAGCGGGGGTAATGAGCAGTTCTTC. Translated, it gives CASSESGTSGGNEQFF.

The chain carries TRBV5-6 and TRBJ2-7; D call uncertain. From germline, CDR1 is SGHDT and CDR2 YYEEEE. This CDR3 comprises 14 residues. V was cut by 0 bases and J by 0 bases, with 7 bases left in between. The CDR3 DNA sequence: TGTGCCAGCAGCTTGGGCAGCATCTCCTACGAGCAGTACTTC. Translation gives CASSLGSISYEQYF.

The table lists this clonotype with a count of one. The J gene is TRBJ1-5, the V gene TRBV7-9, with D possibly TRBD1 on 5 matching bases. The V end lost 5 bases, the J end lost 0 bases, and 11 bases lay between the germline ends. The CDR3 has 15 amino acids. Looked up from germline, CDR1 is SEHNR and CDR2 is FQNEAQ (reference sequence). CDR3 residues: CASSADRDSNQPQHF. CDR3 nucleotide sequence: TGTGCCAGCAGCGCTGACAGAGATAGCAATCAGCCCCAGCATTTT.

J is TRBJ2-3 and V is TRBV9; the match to TRBD2 covers 9 bases. The junction had 4 bases not matched to a gene; V was cut back by 3 bases and J by 5 bases. In germline, CDR1 is SGDLS, CDR2 YYNGEE. The CDR3 totals 14 residues. CDR3 DNA: TGTGCCAGCAGCGGACTAGCGGTGATAGATACGCAGTATTTT. It encodes CASSGLAVIDTQYF.

The DNA of the CDR3 is TGTGCCAGCAGTTCAGGTACAGGGACGAATCAGCCCCAGCATTTT. It specifies CASSSGTGTNQPQHF. V is TRBV27 and J is TRBJ1-5; D may be TRBD1 (6 bases). The V end lost 4 bases, the J end lost 4 bases, and 14 bases lay between the germline ends. This CDR3 spans 15 amino acids. Germline CDR1 MNHEY, CDR2 SMNVEV (reference sequence).

The V call is TRBV20-1, the J call TRBJ2-7; D gene unclear. Germline V gene sequence: CDR1 DFQATT, CDR2 SNEGSKA (reference sequence). CDR3 length: 14 residues. Trimming stripped 0 bases from V and 2 bases from J, with 11 bases between. The CDR3 here is CSARDEFSTYEQYF. The CDR3 nucleotides are TGCAGTGCTAGAGATGAATTCTCGACCTACGAGCAGTACTTC.

The chain employs TRBV20-1 and TRBJ2-5, with 10 bases aligning to TRBD1. The CDR3 runs to 17 residues. From germline, CDR1 is DFQATT and CDR2 SNEGSKA (reference sequence). The DNA for the CDR3 is TGCACCGCTAGGCCTGACAGGGGGCATGAGTACCAAGAGACCCAGTACTTC. This codes for CTARPDRGHEYQETQYF.

The CDR3 here is CASSQRTGLGFIEAFF. The CDR3 region has the DNA TGTGCCAGCAGCCAACGGACGGGTTTGGGTTTTATAGAAGCTTTCTTT. J is TRBJ1-1 and V is TRBV3-1; D is undetermined. There are 16 residues in the CDR3. Germline-derived CDR1 and CDR2 are LGHDT and YNNKEL (reference sequence). Trimming removed 2 bases from V and 8 bases from J, with 21 bases in between.

The chain is built from TRBV7-2 and TRBJ1-2, with D possibly TRBD1 on 5 matching bases. Germline V gene data show CDR1 as SGHTA and CDR2 as FQGNSA. V was clipped by 5 bases and J by 1 base, with 17 bases between them. The CDR3 consists of 16 residues. The CDR3 DNA is TGTGCCAGCAGCCCGGGACGGAATCGATTTAACTATGGCTACACCTTC. Protein product: CASSPGRNRFNYGYTF.

V usage is TRBV9 and J usage is TRBJ2-5; 13 bases line up with TRBD2. This CDR3 comprises 16 residues. The J segment lost 5 bases and the V segment lost 5 bases, leaving 9 bases of the junction unmatched. Germline loops: CDR1 SGDLS, CDR2 YYNGEE. The CDR3 nucleotides read TGTGCCAGCAGTGCCGGGACTAGCGGGGTTTGGGAGACCCAGTACTTC. Translated, it gives CASSAGTSGVWETQYF. The whole variable domain, remainder taken from reference TRBV9 and TRBJ2-5, is DSGVTQTPKHLITATGQRVTLRCSPRSGDLSVYWYQQSLDQGLQFLIQYYNGEERAKGNILERFSAQQFPDLHSELNLSSLELGDSALYFCASSAGTSGVWETQYFGPGTRLLVL.

Worth noting for this clonotype: One junction end does not reproduce the germline sequence, and a read error may be involved. The chain combines TRBV15 with TRBJ2-7; 7 bases align to TRBD2. Germline V gene lookup returns CDR1 LNHNV and CDR2 YYDKDF (reference sequence). This CDR3 region has 13 residues. The CDR3 DNA sequence: TGTGCCACCAGCCGAGAGCGGGGTTACGAGCAGTACTTC. Encoded protein: CATSRERGYEQYF.

The rearrangement links TRBV20-1 to TRBJ1-1; D is uncertain. There are 14 residues in the CDR3. V was trimmed by 5 bases and J by 3 bases, leaving 16 bases between them. Per the germline V gene, CDR1 is DFQATT and CDR2 is SNEGSKA (reference sequence). Here the CDR3 reads CSAEQWNFDTEAFF. CDR3 DNA sequence: TGCAGTGCTGAACAGTGGAATTTCGACACTGAAGCTTTCTTT.

This chain connects TRBV25-1 to TRBJ2-7; D is possibly TRBD1 (6 bases). Deletions cut 2 bases from V and 7 bases from J, with 9 bases between. CDR3 length: 12 residues. The V gene's germline CDR1 is MGHDK and CDR2 SYGVNS. The CDR3 spells CASSEGGREQYF. In nucleotides, the CDR3 is TGTGCCAGCAGTGAAGGGGGCAGGGAGCAGTACTTC.

The rearrangement links TRBV2 to TRBJ2-4, with TRBD2 matching over 11 bases. Germline V CDR1 and CDR2: SNHLY, FYNNEI. The CDR3 spans 18 residues. V trimming: 3 bases; J trimming: 1 base; junction bases outside the gene matches: 8. The CDR3 DNA follows: TGTGCCAGCAGTGAGGTTAGCGGGGGGGCTGAGGCCAAAAACATTCAGTACTTC. The encoded protein is CASSEVSGGAEAKNIQYF.

The V call is TRBV20-1, the J call TRBJ2-1; 7 bases are a match to TRBD2. V dropped 3 bases and J dropped 5; count of bases not matched to a gene: 10. The CDR3 is made up of 15 amino acids. Germline-derived CDR1 and CDR2 are DFQATT and SNEGSKA (reference sequence). CDR3 nucleotide sequence: TGCAGTGCTAGGGACCATCGGGGGGTTCACAATGAGCAGTTCTTC. Translating gives CSARDHRGVHNEQFF.

CDR3 bases: TGTGCCAGCAGCTTACTGGTTAACAATGAGCAGTTCTTC. This translates into CASSLLVNNEQFF. The V and J genes are TRBV7-3 and TRBJ2-1; no definite D call. CDR1 and CDR2 (germline): SGHTA, FQGTGA. This CDR3 spans 13 amino acids. V lost 2 bases, J lost 5 bases, and 7 bases lay in between.

The sample holds a few counts of this clonotype. The germline gene is not matched at one end of the junction; a read error may be the cause. The gene calls are TRBV12-3 or TRBV12-4 and TRBJ2-5, with TRBD2 matching 10 bases. The CDR3 totals 14 residues. CDR3 nucleotide sequence: TGTGCCAGCAGCTTAGCGGGGGGCACGGAGACCCAGTACTTC. Its translation: CASSLAGGTETQYF.